The 10 T cell receptor beta chains presented below share a single source sample, sequenced in a study of monozygotic twins with inflammatory bowel disease. TCRdb reprocessed the 5' RACE reads and stores each CDR3 protein as one record, lacking DNA. The ten most abundant clones cover less than 2% of a sample with 85,000 to 110,000 distinct CDR3 sequences. Specimen: blood. Receptor source: a human donor with ulcerative colitis or Crohn's disease, or a healthy co-twin of an affected twin (not recorded which).

This rearrangement joins TRBV29-1 to TRBJ2-1; checking the TCRdb D call of TRBD1 is not possible without DNA. The CDR3 consists of 14 residues. Germline V gene data show CDR1 as SQVTM and CDR2 as ANQGSEA. The CDR3: CSVGADIFYNEQFF.

This sequence joins TRBV7-3 and TRBJ2-2. Germline CDR1 and CDR2: SGHTA and FQGTGA. CDR3 length equals 15 residues. CDR3: CASSLFAINTGELFF.

The chain has TRBV7-2 and TRBJ1-5; TCRdb outputs TRBD1, but without DNA this stays unchecked. CDR1 is SGHTA, CDR2 FQGNSA, per germline. The CDR3 length is 15 residues. The CDR3 loop reads CASSLGGRFNQPQHF.

The chain couples TRBV30 to TRBJ2-6; TCRdb picks TRBD1, but there is no DNA to check that call. The germline V gene has CDR1 GTSNPN and CDR2 SVGIG (reference sequence). This CDR3 is 17 amino acids long. The CDR3 region is CAWSLGQEVPGANVLTF.

The rearrangement links TRBV7-2 to TRBJ2-2. CDR1 is SGHTA and CDR2 is FQGNSA in the germline V gene. The CDR3 runs to 14 residues. The CDR3 sequence is CASSVSGYTGELFF. Full variable domain (rest looked up from reference TRBV7-2 and TRBJ2-2): GAGVSQSPSNKVTEKGKDVELRCDPISGHTALYWYRQSLGQGLEFLIYFQGNSAPDKSGLPSDRFSAERTGGSVSTLTIQRTQQEDSAVYLCASSVSGYTGELFFGEGSRLTVL.

This CDR3 is CASSLKGEDTQYF. This chain uses TRBV7-2 with TRBJ2-3; TCRdb reports TRBD2, a call that lacks DNA to check it against. Germline V lookup: CDR1 SGHTA, CDR2 FQGNSA. The CDR3 runs to 13 residues. Based on the CDR3 plus reference TRBV7-2 and TRBJ2-3, the full variable domain is GAGVSQSPSNKVTEKGKDVELRCDPISGHTALYWYRQSLGQGLEFLIYFQGNSAPDKSGLPSDRFSAERTGGSVSTLTIQRTQQEDSAVYLCASSLKGEDTQYFGPGTRLTVL.

The CDR3 is CASSYYEGRQETQYF. The chain combines TRBV6-5 with TRBJ2-5; with no DNA, the TCRdb D assignment of TRBD1 cannot be verified. This CDR3 contains 15 residues. Germline lookup yields CDR1 MNHEY and CDR2 SVGAGI.

The genes are TRBV7-2 and TRBJ2-3; TCRdb returns TRBD2, unconfirmable since there is no DNA. Germline CDR1 is SGHTA and CDR2 is FQGNSA. This CDR3 spans 15 amino acids. CDR3 residues: CASSLTSGSTDTQYF.

This chain links TRBV7-9 with TRBJ2-1. This CDR3 has 11 residues. The germline gives CDR1 SEHNR, CDR2 FQNEAQ (reference sequence). CDR3 loop: CASSYHNEQFF.

This chain joins TRBV20-1 and TRBJ2-1; the TCRdb call, TRBD1, lacks DNA for checking. The CDR3 has 14 amino acids. Germline CDR1 DFQATT, CDR2 SNEGSKA (reference sequence). The CDR3 here is CSALGEGVLNEQFF.